The 9 T cell receptor beta chains below all came from one sample that was sequenced in a study of beta chain features in type 1 diabetes. Of the isolated RNA, all was reverse transcribed, and so the sequenced material was expressed TCRB transcripts. TCRdb's copy holds only in-frame clones and misses some; the assay was immunoSEQ multiplex PCR. The sample has more than 85,000 clones, about 40% seen once. The sample was stem cell memory CD4+ T cells from blood. Receptors were obtained from a woman aged 18-29 years in good health.

This rearrangement joins TRBV6-6 to TRBJ1-5; TRBD1 agrees at 8 bases. The CDR3 is made up of 14 amino acids. Germline CDR1 reads MNHNY; CDR2 reads SVGAGI (reference sequence). V dropped 6 bases and J dropped 11; count of bases not matched to a gene: 12. CDR3 DNA: TGTGCCAGCAGGGACAGGGCGTATATCAAGGCCCAGCATTTT. Translated: CASRDRAYIKAQHF.

This clone was detected a few times. The rearrangement links TRBV6-1 to TRBJ2-1; possible D gene TRBD2, 6 bases. There are 15 residues in the CDR3. Germline V CDR1 and CDR2: MNHNS, SASEGT. The V gene lost 6 bases and the J gene lost 6 bases, with 18 bases spanning the gap. CDR3: CASRDRGSLGNEQFF. The CDR3 DNA reads TGTGCCAGCAGGGATCGGGGGTCATTAGGCAATGAGCAGTTCTTC.

This clone was seen only a few times. Written as DNA, the CDR3 is TGTGCCAGCACTTTAGGGGGGGCTCCTTACAATGAGCAGTTCTTC. The encoded protein is CASTLGGAPYNEQFF. The chain employs TRBV7-9 and TRBJ2-1, with D possibly matching TRBD2 (7 bases). Germline CDR1 reads SEHNR; CDR2 reads FQNEAQ (reference sequence). This CDR3 has 15 amino acids. Trimming left V 7 bases short and J 4 bases short, with 17 bases between.

This clone was picked up a small number of times. The CDR3 sequence: CASSLTTSGTSITDTQYF. The CDR3 nucleotides are TGTGCCAGCAGTTTAACGACTAGCGGGACTTCGATCACAGATACGCAGTATTTT. The chain has TRBV28 and TRBJ2-3; TRBD2 agrees at 11 bases. Germline loops: CDR1 MDHEN, CDR2 SYDVKM. The CDR3 spans 18 residues. V dropped 2 bases and J dropped 2; count of bases not matched to a gene: 9.

V usage is TRBV28 and J usage is TRBJ2-2; 8 nucleotides align to TRBD1. Trimming took 6 bases from V and 4 from J; bases not matched to a gene: 7. The germline gives CDR1 MDHEN, CDR2 SYDVKM. This CDR3 region has 15 residues. Here the CDR3 reads CASRSQGAFTGELFF. Written as DNA, the CDR3 is TGTGCCAGCAGGTCTCAGGGGGCTTTCACCGGGGAGCTGTTTTTT.

The chain links TRBV15 to TRBJ1-2; possibly TRBD1 for D (5 bases). The V gene lost 3 bases and the J gene lost 8 bases, with 19 bases spanning the gap. Germline V gene data show CDR1 as LNHNV and CDR2 as YYDKDF (reference sequence). This CDR3 has 15 amino acids. The CDR3 sequence is CATSRKTESKGGYTF. The CDR3 coding sequence is TGTGCCACCAGCAGGAAGACAGAATCTAAGGGCGGCTACACCTTC. Supplemented by reference TRBV15 and TRBJ1-2, the full variable domain reads DAMVIQNPRYQVTQFGKPVTLSCSQTLNHNVMYWYQQKSSQAPKLLFHYYDKDFNNEADTPDNFQSRRPNTSFCFLDIRSPGLGDTAMYLCATSRKTESKGGYTFGSGTRLTVV.

This clone was found once. The chain recombines TRBV18 with TRBJ2-1, with TRBD2 as a possible D gene (5 bases). The germline V and J ends were trimmed by 6 bases and 2 bases, with 14 bases remaining between them. Germline-derived CDR1 and CDR2 are KGHSH and LQKENI. This CDR3 comprises 15 residues. The CDR3 coding sequence is TGTGCCAGCTCTCCGGCGGGTGAAGCCTACAATGAGCAGTTCTTC. Translating gives CASSPAGEAYNEQFF.

V usage is TRBV11-1 and J usage is TRBJ2-1; TRBD1 agrees at 7 bases. This CDR3 contains 15 residues. Germline CDR1 and CDR2: SGHAT and FQDESV (reference sequence). V shed 4 bases, J shed 3 bases, and the junction held 6 bases outside the gene matches. CDR3 coding DNA: TGTGCCAGCAGCTCAAACAGGGGTGGCTACAATGAGCAGTTCTTC. It is translated as CASSSNRGGYNEQFF.

The rearrangement joins TRBV6-1 to TRBJ2-7; no clear D gene. V was clipped by 6 bases and J by 0 bases, with 12 bases between them. Per the germline V gene, CDR1 is MNHNS and CDR2 is SASEGT. The length of the CDR3 is 14 residues. The CDR3 sequence: CASRKPESSYEQYF. The CDR3 DNA follows: TGTGCCAGCAGGAAACCGGAGAGCTCCTACGAGCAGTACTTC.